What follows describes a single T cell receptor beta chain. Its antigen remains unidentified. No base quality values were provided; no much bigger clone lies one nucleotide off. This entry is derived from a study of blood T cell repertoires in COVID-19 (dated by TCRdb to 2020 to 2021). General notes on the study: Collaborator samples came from the United States, Italy and Spain and covered acute and convalescent phases of COVID-19. The samples were drawn from the first 160 participants of the ongoing ImmuneRACE study and from about 1,200 subjects provided by 6 global collaborators. A de-identified subject ID, COVID-19 status, age in years and sex were almost always included in the sample metadata. Where available, HLA class I and class II types were obtained from metadata supplied by the sample provider rather than from assay-based typing. The repertoires were made available in a free public database intended to serve as a resource for research on the immune response to SARS-CoV-2. The prospective study material was composed of cDNA or gDNA derived from T cells, B-cell-depleted T cells, or PBMCs. Subjects who had been exposed to COVID-19, were actively infected with it, or had recovered from it provided the deeply sampled blood TCRbeta repertoires that made up the dataset.

TCRbeta CDR3 regions were amplified from genomic DNA by means of the immunoSEQ Assay, a bias-controlled multiplex PCR. The paper's processing steps were these. The number of nucleated cells in each sample was estimated by amplification of reference gene primers within the assay. Sequence reads were collapsed and filtered to measure the absolute abundance of every unique TCRbeta CDR3 rearrangement. For each sample, productive Simpson clonality was calculated as the square root of Simpson's diversity index across productive rearrangements. The clones in this table, taken by TCRdb from immuneACCESS, are in-frame only. Not every clone is retained; where verified, under half of the shortfall comes from an unresolved V gene, and the cause of the rest is unknown. V and J calls and clone size are given by that table; D and trimming were obtained from the DNA. The sample yields roughly 160,000 clones; 65% to 85% were counted once. The ten largest clonotypes hold roughly a tenth of the sample.

The study at large found these results: The quantity of clinical and demographic metadata differed by source and by participant and was supplied without curation.

Inclusive of the bounding cysteine and phenylalanine, the CDR3 is 14 residues long. Of the read, only the CDR3 DNA is kept; its 42 bases are in frame from base 1. Reading the germline V gene gives CDR1 ENHRY and CDR2 SYGVKD. V has 4 bases trimmed and J has 7 bases trimmed; junction bases matching no gene number 5. Collaborating institutions collected whole blood in K2EDTA tubes following their own protocols. Collaborator samples were shipped for TCRbeta analysis as frozen whole blood, isolated PBMCs, or DNA extracted from either sample type. The V and J genes are TRBV10-3 and TRBJ2-1, with TRBD2 matching 9 junction bases. The sequence derives from a man in his sixties or seventies with active or convalescent COVID-19. The specimen was peripheral blood. The CDR3 in this case is CAISGTSVSNEQFF. The DNA is as follows: TGTGCCATCAGTGGGACTAGCGTCTCGAATGAGCAGTTCTTC.